This entry is about one T cell receptor (beta chain). The V and J ends lost 3 bases and 1 base respectively, with 9 bases between them. Per germline, CDR1 KGHSH and CDR2 LQKENI. CDR3 length: 15 amino acids. As processed by the authors: From reference gene primer amplification, estimates of nucleated cell counts were derived. TCRdb's table, derived via immunoSEQ multiplex PCR, lists solely in-frame clones and lacks some. V, J and clone size are those of that table, while D and trimming were read from the DNA. Of over 85,000 clones detected, 85% to 90% appear once; the ten largest clones hold 4.8%. These data come from a study of blood T cell repertoires in COVID-19. Study details: T cells, B-cell-depleted T cells, or PBMCs provided the cDNA or gDNA that served as material.

V gene TRBV18 combines with J gene TRBJ2-2; TRBD1 is a possible D gene (6 bases). The sample taken for sequencing was peripheral blood. This clonotype originated in a woman aged 80 or over with active COVID-19. Here the CDR3 DNA reads TGTGCCAGCTCACCCGGGACAATGAACACCGGGGAGCTGTTTTTT. This gives the protein CASSPGTMNTGELFF.